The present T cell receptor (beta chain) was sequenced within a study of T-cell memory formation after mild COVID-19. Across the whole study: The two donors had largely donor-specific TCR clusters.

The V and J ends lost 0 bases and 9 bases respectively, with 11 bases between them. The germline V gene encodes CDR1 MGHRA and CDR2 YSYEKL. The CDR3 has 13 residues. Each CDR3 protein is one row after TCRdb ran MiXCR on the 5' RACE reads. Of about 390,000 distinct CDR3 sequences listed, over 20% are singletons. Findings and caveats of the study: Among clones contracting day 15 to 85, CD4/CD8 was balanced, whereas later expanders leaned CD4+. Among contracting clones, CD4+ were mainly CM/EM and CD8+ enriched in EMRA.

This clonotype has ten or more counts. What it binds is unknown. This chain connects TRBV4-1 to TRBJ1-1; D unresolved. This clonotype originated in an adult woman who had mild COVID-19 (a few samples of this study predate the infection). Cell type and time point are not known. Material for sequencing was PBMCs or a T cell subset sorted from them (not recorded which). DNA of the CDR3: TGCGCCAGCAGCCAAGATCTGACCAACAAAGCTTTCTTT. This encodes CASSQDLTNKAFF.